This T cell receptor beta chain was captured by sequencing in a study of T cell responses to AZD1222 COVID-19 vaccine (dated by TCRdb to the early 2020s). About the full investigation: AZD1222 recipients with second doses at about 4 weeks or about 12 weeks were pooled, because spike-specific TCR depth and breadth did not differ between schedules. Enrollment into the trials was organized by age into subgroups of 18-55, 56-69 and 70-plus years, and those subgroups contained roughly 140, 27 and 60 TCR-sequenced participants, respectively. TCR sequencing was performed for 230 to 250 trial participants, of whom about 200 were given two doses of AZD1222 and around 25 were given two doses of MenACWY control vaccine. Results the study describes overall, beyond this receptor: Because no samples from the day 14 peak response were available, repertoires could be characterized only after the peak T cell response. Only 5 to 7 AZD1222 recipients were SARS-CoV-2 seropositive at baseline, limiting conclusions about previously exposed vaccinees. Reportedly, close to half of the unique spike-specific TCRs recognized epitopes lying outside the regions that are mutated in the B.1.351 and B.1.1.7 variants. The vaccine-associated CD4 TCRs covered the entire spike protein, and the dominant responses fell in regions 160-218 and 743-854. The 56-69-year group was small, and its depth increase did not reach significance, likely because of low power. After two AZD1222 doses, spike-specific TCR breadth and depth were significantly higher than at day 0 and than in MenACWY recipients. Most participants were white British and females outnumbered males, and the authors suggested that clonal diversity may have been underestimated.

The CDR3 regions of human TCRbeta chains were subjected to immunosequencing. Per the original workflow: Repertoire TCRs were checked for matches against a reference library of SARS-CoV-2-specific TCRs that had been generated using the MIRA antigen-specificity platform. Breadth was defined as the fraction of unique TCRs that were SARS-CoV-2-associated, and depth was defined as the fraction of total T cells that were SARS-CoV-2-associated. Using the MIRA data, each spike-specific TCR was assigned both to the spike region to which the TCR was reactive and to a CD4 or CD8 class. Log10-transformed breadth and depth values were compared by one-way ANOVA with Sidak's multiple comparisons tests. What TCRdb holds here is the immuneACCESS table cut down to in-frame rearrangements. Part of the clones is not present; checked against another copy, under half of the missing clones reflect an unresolved V gene, and the others are unexplained. D and trimming were read from the DNA, whereas the V and J calls and clone size are those reported in that table. For this sample there are over 100,000 clones; 75% to 90% appear just once. The leading ten clones occupy approximately 4.7% of the sample.

Details on this clone: The antigen it recognizes is unknown. It has no much larger one-base neighbor in the sample; base qualities were not kept.

According to the study, the label for this sample's time point signals: baseline before first vaccination. Vaccinee samples came from UK trials COV001 and COV002, including a single-blind randomized controlled phase 2/3 trial of AZD1222 (ChAdOx1 nCoV-19) in healthy adults. Trial participant PBMC samples were collected at day 0 and day 28 after the second dose for TCRbeta chain sequencing. Here the sequenced sample was peripheral blood, taken on day 0 of AZD1222 vaccination. The origin of this receptor is an adult in good health.

The DNA sequence is given as TGTGCCATCGCCGGCCTCTCCTACGAGCAGTACTTC. It translates as CAIAGLSYEQYF. The sequence links TRBV10-3 to TRBJ2-7; there is no confident call for the D gene. Its CDR3 holds 12 amino acids, cysteine through phenylalanine. The retained sequence is limited to the CDR3, 36 bases, with the frame set at the first base. V gives up 8 bases and J gives up 0 bases, and the segment between their germline ends measures 8 bases. CDR1 ENHRY and CDR2 SYGVKD were looked up in the germline V gene.